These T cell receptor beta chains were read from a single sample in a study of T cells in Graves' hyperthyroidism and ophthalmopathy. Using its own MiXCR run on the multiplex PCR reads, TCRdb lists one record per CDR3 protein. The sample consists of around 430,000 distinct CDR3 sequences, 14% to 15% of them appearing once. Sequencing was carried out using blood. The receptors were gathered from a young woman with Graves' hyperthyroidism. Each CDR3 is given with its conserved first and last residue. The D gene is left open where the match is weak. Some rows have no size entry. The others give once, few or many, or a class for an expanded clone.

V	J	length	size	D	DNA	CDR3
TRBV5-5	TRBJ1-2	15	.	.	TGTGCCAGCAGCGCCGGGCCTCTGGACGGCTATGGCTACACCTTC	CASSAGPLDGYGYTF
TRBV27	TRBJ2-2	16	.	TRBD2	TGTGCCAGCAAAACTAGCGGGAGGATGTACACCGGGGAGCTGTTTTTT	CASKTSGRMYTGELFF
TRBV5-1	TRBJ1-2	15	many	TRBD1	TGCGCCAGCAGCTTACGCGACAGGGGGTCCTATGGCTACACCTTC	CASSLRDRGSYGYTF
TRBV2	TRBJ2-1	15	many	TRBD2	TGTGCCAGCAGCCGTGGGACTAGCGGGATCGATGAGCAGTTCTTC	CASSRGTSGIDEQFF
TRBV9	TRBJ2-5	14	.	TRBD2	TGTGCCAGCAGCCCGGGAGGGCCGGCAGAGACCCAGTACTTC	CASSPGGPAETQYF
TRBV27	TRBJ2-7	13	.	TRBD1	TGTGCCAGCAGCACGACAGGGGAGAGGGAGCAGTACTTC	CASSTTGEREQYF
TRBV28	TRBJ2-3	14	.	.	TGTGCCAGCAGTTTTTCTTTGAGCACGTATACGCAGTATTTT	CASSFSLSTYTQYF
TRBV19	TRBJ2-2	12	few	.	TGTGCCGGGGGACTTGGAACCGGGGAGCTGTTTTTT	CAGGLGTGELFF
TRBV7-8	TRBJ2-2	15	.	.	TGTGCCAGCAGCTTTCAAGGGAGTGGAACCGGGGAGCTGTTTTTT	CASSFQGSGTGELFF
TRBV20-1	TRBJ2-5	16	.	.	TGCAGTGCTAGGGGCCTCTTTGGGGGGTTGGATGAGACCCAGTACTTC	CSARGLFGGLDETQYF
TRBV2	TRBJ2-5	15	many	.	TGTGCCAGCAGTGATTGGGTAGGAATCGAAGAGACCCAGTACTTC	CASSDWVGIEETQYF
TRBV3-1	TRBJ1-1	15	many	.	TGTGCCAGCAGCCAAGATTTTGGGGGGAACACTGAAGCTTTCTTT	CASSQDFGGNTEAFF
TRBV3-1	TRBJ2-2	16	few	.	TGTGCCAGCAGCCAAGAGAGGTTACCGAACGCCGGGGAGCTGTTTTTT	CASSQERLPNAGELFF
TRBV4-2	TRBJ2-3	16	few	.	TGTGCCAGCAGCCAAGGATACAGCAATAGCGCAGATACGCAGTATTTT	CASSQGYSNSADTQYF
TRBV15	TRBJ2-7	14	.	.	TGTGCCACCAGCAGAGACGTGGGGGGCTACGAGCAGTACTTC	CATSRDVGGYEQYF
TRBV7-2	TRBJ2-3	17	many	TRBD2	TGTGCCAGCAGCTTACAGCTGGGGACTAGCGGCACAGATACGCAGTATTTT	CASSLQLGTSGTDTQYF
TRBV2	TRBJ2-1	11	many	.	TGTGCCAGCAGTGAAGGACTAGAGCAGTTCTTC	CASSEGLEQFF
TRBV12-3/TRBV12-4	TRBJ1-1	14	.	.	TGTGCCAGCAGTTTTGGGTCCGGCGGCACTGAAGCTTTCTTT	CASSFGSGGTEAFF
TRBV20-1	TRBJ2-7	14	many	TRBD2	TGCAGTGCGGAGGGGCCGGGAGGTCCCTACGAGCAGTACTTC	CSAEGPGGPYEQYF
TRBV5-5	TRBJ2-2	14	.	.	TGTGCCAGCAGCTTGCTCGCGGAGCCCGGGGAGCTGTTTTTT	CASSLLAEPGELFF
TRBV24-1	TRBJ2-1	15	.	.	TGTGCCACCAGTGATCCTGCCCGGAAAGGGAATGAGCAGTTCTTC	CATSDPARKGNEQFF
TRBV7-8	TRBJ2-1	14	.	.	TGTGCCAGCAGTTTGGGGGATATCTACAATGAGCAGTTCTTC	CASSLGDIYNEQFF
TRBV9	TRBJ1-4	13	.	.	TGTGCCAGCAGCGTAGGCGTGAATGAAAAACTGTTTTTT	CASSVGVNEKLFF
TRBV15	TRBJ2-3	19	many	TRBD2	TGTGCCACCAGCAGAGATCGTTCCACTAGCGGGAGGTCTACAGATACGCAGTATTTT	CATSRDRSTSGRSTDTQYF
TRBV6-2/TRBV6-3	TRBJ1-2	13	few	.	TGTGCCAGCACAGGGGAGACTAACTATGGCTACACCTTC	CASTGETNYGYTF
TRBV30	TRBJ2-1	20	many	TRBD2	TGTGCCTGGAGTGTACCCCCTTTCAAGACTAGCGGGGAGAGCTACAATGAGCAGTTCTTC	CAWSVPPFKTSGESYNEQFF
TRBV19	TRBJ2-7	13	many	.	TGTGCCAGTAGTATCGGTGGGGGCTACGAGCAGTACTTC	CASSIGGGYEQYF
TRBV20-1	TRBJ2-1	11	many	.	TGCAGTGCTATGCCCAACAATGAGCAGTTCTTC	CSAMPNNEQFF
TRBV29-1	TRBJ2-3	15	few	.	TGCAGCGTCACCCGGAGAGTGGGGAGCACAGATACGCAGTATTTT	CSVTRRVGSTDTQYF
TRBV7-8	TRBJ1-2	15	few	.	TGTGCCAGCAGCCTAAGAGGGGGGGGGGGCTACGGCTACACCTTC	CASSLRGGGGYGYTF
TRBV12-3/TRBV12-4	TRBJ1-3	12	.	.	TGTGCCAGCAGTTTCTTCGGAAACACCATATATTTT	CASSFFGNTIYF
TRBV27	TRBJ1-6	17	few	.	TGTGCCAGCAGTTTAGCGGCCATCAGCTCCTATAATTCACCCCTCCACTTT	CASSLAAISSYNSPLHF
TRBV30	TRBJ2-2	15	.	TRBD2	TGTGCCTGGAAGGGACTAGCGGGAGGAACCGGGGAGCTGTTTTTT	CAWKGLAGGTGELFF
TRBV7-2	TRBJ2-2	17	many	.	TGTGCCAGCAGCCCCCTACCTAGCTTGGGGAACACCGGGGAGCTGTTTTTT	CASSPLPSLGNTGELFF
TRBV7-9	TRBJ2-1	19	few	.	TGTGCCAGCAGCCCTAAAGCGGGTCCCGTTGACTTGGCCTACAATGAGCAGTTCTTC	CASSPKAGPVDLAYNEQFF
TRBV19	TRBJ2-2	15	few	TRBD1	TGTGCCAGTAGTACCACAGGGGAATCCACCGGGGAGCTGTTTTTT	CASSTTGESTGELFF
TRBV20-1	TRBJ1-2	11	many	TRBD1	TGCAGTGTAGACAGGGGGTATGGCTACACCTTC	CSVDRGYGYTF
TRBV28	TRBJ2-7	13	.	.	TGTGCCAGCAGTTTCAGCGGCACCTACGAGCAGTACTTC	CASSFSGTYEQYF
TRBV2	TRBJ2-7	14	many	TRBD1	TGTGCCAGCAGTCCGACAGGGGGAACCTACGAGCAGTACTTC	CASSPTGGTYEQYF
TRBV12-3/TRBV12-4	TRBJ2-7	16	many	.	TGTGCCAGCACCGAGACGGGGGCCGGACATATCTACGAGCAGTACTTC	CASTETGAGHIYEQYF
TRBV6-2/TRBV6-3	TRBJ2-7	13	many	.	TGTGCCAGCAGTTACGACGGAGTCTACGAGCAGTACTTC	CASSYDGVYEQYF
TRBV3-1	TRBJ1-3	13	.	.	TGTGCCAGCAGCCGGGCCGGAGGAAACACCATATATTTT	CASSRAGGNTIYF
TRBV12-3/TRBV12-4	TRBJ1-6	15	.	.	TGTGCCAGCAGCTCCACCGGACCGCATTTTGGGCCCCTCCACTTT	CASSSTGPHFGPLHF
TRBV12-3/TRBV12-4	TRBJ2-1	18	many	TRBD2	TGTGCCAGCAGTTTGGGGACTAGCGGTAACCCCTCCTACAATGAGCAGTTCTTC	CASSLGTSGNPSYNEQFF
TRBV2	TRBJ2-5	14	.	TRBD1	TGTGCCAGCAGTGAGACAGGGGGCCAAGAGACCCAGTACTTC	CASSETGGQETQYF
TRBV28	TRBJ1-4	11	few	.	TGTGCCAGCAGATCGGTAGAAAAACTGTTTTTT	CASRSVEKLFF
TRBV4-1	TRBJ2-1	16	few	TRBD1	TGCGCCAGCAGCCCGCTAGGGGGACAGATGAACAATGAGCAGTTCTTC	CASSPLGGQMNNEQFF
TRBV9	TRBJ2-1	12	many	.	TGTGCCAGCAGCGTAGGCTCCAATGAGCAGTTCTTC	CASSVGSNEQFF
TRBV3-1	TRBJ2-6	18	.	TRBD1	TGTGCCAGCAGCCAACCCGACAGGGGGCGAGCTGGGGCCAACGTCCTGACTTTC	CASSQPDRGRAGANVLTF
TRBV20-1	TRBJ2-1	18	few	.	TGCAGTGCAAAGACTTTAATAGCGGAGGCAAGCTCCTACAATGAGCAGTTCTTC	CSAKTLIAEASSYNEQFF